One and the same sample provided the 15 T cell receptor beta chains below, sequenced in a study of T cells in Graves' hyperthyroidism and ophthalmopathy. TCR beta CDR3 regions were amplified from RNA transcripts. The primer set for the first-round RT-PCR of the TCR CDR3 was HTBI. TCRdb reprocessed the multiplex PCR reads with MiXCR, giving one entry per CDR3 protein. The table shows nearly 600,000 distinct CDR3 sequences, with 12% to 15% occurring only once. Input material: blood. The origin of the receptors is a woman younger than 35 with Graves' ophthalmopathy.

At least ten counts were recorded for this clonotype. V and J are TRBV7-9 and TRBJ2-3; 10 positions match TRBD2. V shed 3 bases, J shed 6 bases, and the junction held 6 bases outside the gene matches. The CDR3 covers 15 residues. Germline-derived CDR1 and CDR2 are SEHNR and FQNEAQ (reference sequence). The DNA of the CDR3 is TGTGCCAGCAGCTTTAGGAGCGGGAGGGCGGATACGCAGTATTTT. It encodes CASSFRSGRADTQYF.

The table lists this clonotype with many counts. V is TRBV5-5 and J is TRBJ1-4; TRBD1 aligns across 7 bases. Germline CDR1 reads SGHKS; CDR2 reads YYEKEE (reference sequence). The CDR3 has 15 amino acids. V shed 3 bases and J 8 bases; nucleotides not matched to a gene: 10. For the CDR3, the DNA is TGTGCCAGCAGCTCCGGAGGGGGCGGTGGCGAAAAACTGTTTTTT. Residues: CASSSGGGGGEKLFF.

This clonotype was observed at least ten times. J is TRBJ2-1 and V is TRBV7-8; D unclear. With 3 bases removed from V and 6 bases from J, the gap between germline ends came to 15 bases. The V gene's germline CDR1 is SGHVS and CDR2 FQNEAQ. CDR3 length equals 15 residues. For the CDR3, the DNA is TGTGCCAGCAGCTTCTCGCACTCTAGATCCAATGAGCAGTTCTTC. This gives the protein CASSFSHSRSNEQFF.

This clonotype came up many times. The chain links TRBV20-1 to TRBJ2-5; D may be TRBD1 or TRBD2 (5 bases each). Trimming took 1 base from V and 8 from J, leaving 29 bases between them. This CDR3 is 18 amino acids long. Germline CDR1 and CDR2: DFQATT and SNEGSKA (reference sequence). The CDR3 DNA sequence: TGCAGTGCTAGAGTTACCGGGACCGGAATGACTTCTGGGGGAACCCAGTACTTC. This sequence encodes CSARVTGTGMTSGGTQYF.

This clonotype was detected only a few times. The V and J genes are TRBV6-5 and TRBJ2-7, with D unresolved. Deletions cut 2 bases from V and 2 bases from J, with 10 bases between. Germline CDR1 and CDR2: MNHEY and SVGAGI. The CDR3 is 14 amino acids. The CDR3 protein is CASSYDPSTYEQYF. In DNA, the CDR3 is TGTGCCAGCAGTTACGATCCCTCAACCTACGAGCAGTACTTC.

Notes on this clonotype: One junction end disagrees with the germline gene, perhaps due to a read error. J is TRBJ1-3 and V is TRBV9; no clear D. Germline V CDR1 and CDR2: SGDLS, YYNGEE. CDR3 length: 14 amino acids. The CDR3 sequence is CASSPKLGGNTICF. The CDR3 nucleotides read TGTGCCAGCAGCCCCAAGTTGGGTGGAAACACCATATGTTTT.

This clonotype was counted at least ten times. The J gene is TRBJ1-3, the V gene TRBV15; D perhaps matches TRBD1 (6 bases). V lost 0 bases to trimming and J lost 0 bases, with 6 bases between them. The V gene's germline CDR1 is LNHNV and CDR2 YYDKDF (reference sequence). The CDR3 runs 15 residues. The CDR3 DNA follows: TGTGCCACCAGCAGAGAAGGGGGCTCTGGAAACACCATATATTTT. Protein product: CATSREGGSGNTIYF.

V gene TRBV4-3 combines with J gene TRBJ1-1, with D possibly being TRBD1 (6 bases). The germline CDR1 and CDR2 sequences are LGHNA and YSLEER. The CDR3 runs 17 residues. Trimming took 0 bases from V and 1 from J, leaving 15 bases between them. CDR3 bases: TGCGCCAGCAGCCAAGATGGGGGCCGACCAGGGAACACTGAAGCTTTCTTT. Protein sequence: CASSQDGGRPGNTEAFF.

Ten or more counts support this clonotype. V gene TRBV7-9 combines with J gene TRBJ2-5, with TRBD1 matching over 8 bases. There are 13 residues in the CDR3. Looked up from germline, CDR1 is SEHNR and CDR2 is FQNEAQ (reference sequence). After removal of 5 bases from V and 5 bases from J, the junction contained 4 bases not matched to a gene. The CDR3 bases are TGTGCCAGCAGCAAGGGACAGGCGGAGACCCAGTACTTC. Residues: CASSKGQAETQYF.

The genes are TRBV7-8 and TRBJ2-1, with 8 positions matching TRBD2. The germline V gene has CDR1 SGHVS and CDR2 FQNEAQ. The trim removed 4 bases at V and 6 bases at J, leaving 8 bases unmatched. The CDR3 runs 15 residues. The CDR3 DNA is TGTGCCAGCAGCTCCCTTTGGACTAGCCTCAATGAGCAGTTCTTC. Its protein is CASSSLWTSLNEQFF.

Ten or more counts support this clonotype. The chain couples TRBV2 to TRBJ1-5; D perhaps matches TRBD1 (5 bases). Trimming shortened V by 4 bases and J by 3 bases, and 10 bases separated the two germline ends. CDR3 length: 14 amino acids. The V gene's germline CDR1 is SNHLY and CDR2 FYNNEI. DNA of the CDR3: TGTGCCAGCAGTGGTTTGACAGTCAATCAGCCCCAGCATTTT. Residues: CASSGLTVNQPQHF.

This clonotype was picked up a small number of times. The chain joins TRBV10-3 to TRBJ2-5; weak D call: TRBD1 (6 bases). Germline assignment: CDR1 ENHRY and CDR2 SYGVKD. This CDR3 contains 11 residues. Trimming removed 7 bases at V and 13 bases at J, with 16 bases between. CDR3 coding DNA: TGTGCCATCAAGAGGGACATGGATCCGTACTTC. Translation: CAIKRDMDPYF.

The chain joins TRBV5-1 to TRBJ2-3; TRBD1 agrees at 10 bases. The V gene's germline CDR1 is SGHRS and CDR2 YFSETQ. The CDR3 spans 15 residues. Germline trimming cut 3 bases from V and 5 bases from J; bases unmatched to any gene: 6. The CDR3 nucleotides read TGCGCCAGCAGCTCCGGGACAGGGGCCCGAGATACGCAGTATTTT. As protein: CASSSGTGARDTQYF. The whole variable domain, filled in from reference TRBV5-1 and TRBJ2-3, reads KAGVTQTPRYLIKTRGQQVTLSCSPISGHRSVSWYQQTPGQGLQFLFEYFSETQRNKGNFPGRFSGRQFSNSRSEMNVSTLELGDSALYLCASSSGTGARDTQYFGPGTRLTVL.

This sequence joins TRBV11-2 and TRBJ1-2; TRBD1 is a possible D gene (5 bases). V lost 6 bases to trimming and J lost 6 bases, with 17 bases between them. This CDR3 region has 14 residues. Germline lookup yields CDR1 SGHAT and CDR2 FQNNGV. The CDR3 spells CASRPGTGAHGYTF. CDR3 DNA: TGTGCCAGCAGACCTGGGACCGGCGCGCATGGCTACACCTTC.

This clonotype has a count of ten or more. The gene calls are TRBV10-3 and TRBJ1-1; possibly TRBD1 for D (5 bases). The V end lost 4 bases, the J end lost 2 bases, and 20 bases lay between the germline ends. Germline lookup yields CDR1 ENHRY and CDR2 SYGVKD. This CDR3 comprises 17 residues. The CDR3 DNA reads TGTGCCATCAGTGGGGGCCTGGTAGGGGCTCCAAACACTGAAGCTTTCTTT. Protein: CAISGGLVGAPNTEAFF.